The present T cell receptor (beta chain) was sequenced within a study of T-cell reconstitution after alpha-beta-depleted transplantation in children. Researchers prepared the TCRbeta library using unique molecular identifiers, the study reports. TCRdb independently ran MiXCR on the PCR reads; one entry per CDR3 protein. The sample gives 380,000 or so distinct CDR3 sequences, about an eighth of which show up once; approximately 4.3% is in the top ten. This clonotype was found many times. CDR3 length: 14 residues. In germline, CDR1 is SGHRS, CDR2 YFSETQ. V shed 4 bases and J 7 bases; nucleotides not matched to a gene: 7.

The chain links TRBV5-1 to TRBJ2-1, with 8 bases that match TRBD2. The material sequenced was PBMCs, taken from the stem cell graft. This TCR derives from a human donor who donated a stem cell graft to a child with Fanconi anemia. This CDR3 reads CASSSRGGHNEQFF. Written as DNA, the CDR3 is TGCGCCAGCAGCAGCCGGGGGGGCCATAATGAGCAGTTCTTC.